The next 18 T cell receptor beta chains were all read from a single sample in a study of OX40 agonist ivuxolimab in advanced cancers. Method: immunoSEQ multiplex PCR; TCRdb's copy keeps in-frame clones and lacks some. The sample lists around 60,000 clones; about nine tenths were seen once. The sequencing here drew on CD4+ or CD8+ T cells sorted from blood, taken in a trial of the OX40 agonist ivuxolimab. Every receptor here comes from an adult with an advanced solid tumor such as melanoma, head and neck, liver or kidney cancer.

This rearrangement joins TRBV5-5 to TRBJ2-7; 7 nucleotides agree with TRBD1. V trimming: 4 bases; J trimming: 0 bases; junction bases outside the gene matches: 4. In germline, CDR1 is SGHKS, CDR2 YYEKEE (reference sequence). The CDR3 is 14 residues long. CDR3 coding DNA: TGTGCCAGCAGCCCCGGGACAGCCTCCTACGAGCAGTACTTC. Translation gives CASSPGTASYEQYF.

The chain employs TRBV11-2 and TRBJ2-4, with D tentatively TRBD1 or TRBD2 (5 bases each). Germline CDR1 reads SGHAT; CDR2 reads FQNNGV. CDR3 size: 11 residues. The V gene lost 5 bases and the J gene lost 8 bases, with 7 bases spanning the gap. CDR3 coding DNA: TGTGCCAGCAGCATGGGGGACATTCAGTACTTC. As protein: CASSMGDIQYF.

The chain links TRBV9 to TRBJ2-7, with 11 bases aligning to TRBD1. Germline V gene lookup returns CDR1 SGDLS and CDR2 YYNGEE. The J segment lost 8 bases and the V segment lost 3 bases, leaving 7 bases of the junction unmatched. The CDR3 totals 14 residues. Here the CDR3 reads CASSGGTGGSKQYF. DNA for the CDR3: TGTGCCAGCAGCGGGGGGACAGGGGGATCAAAGCAGTACTTC.

The chain couples TRBV13 to TRBJ2-7; a weak D match, TRBD2 (5 bases). In germline, CDR1 is PRHDT, CDR2 FYEKMQ (reference sequence). V lost 6 bases to trimming and J lost 2 bases, with 11 bases between them. This CDR3 has 13 amino acids. CDR3 region: CASRMAGAYEQYF. CDR3 DNA sequence: TGTGCCAGCAGGATGGCCGGGGCCTACGAGCAGTACTTC. Full variable domain (rest looked up from reference TRBV13 and TRBJ2-7): AAGVIQSPRHLIKEKRETATLKCYPIPRHDTVYWYQQGPGQDPQFLISFYEKMQSDKGSIPDRFSAQQFSDYHSELNMSSLELGDSALYFCASRMAGAYEQYFGPGTRLTVT.

The J gene is TRBJ2-7, the V gene TRBV2, with TRBD2 identical over 13 bases. The germline CDR1 and CDR2 sequences are SNHLY and FYNNEI. V was clipped by 10 bases and J by 0 bases; unmatched bases: 9. This CDR3 is built from 16 residues. CDR3 nucleotide sequence: TGTGCCACCACATCGGGACTAGCGGGACCCTCCTACGAGCAGTACTTC. It translates to CATTSGLAGPSYEQYF.

This chain joins TRBV30 and TRBJ2-3; 11 bases are shared with TRBD1. The junction had 6 bases not matched to a gene; V was cut back by 3 bases and J by 7 bases. The CDR3 is made up of 14 amino acids. The germline V gene encodes CDR1 GTSNPN and CDR2 SVGIG (reference sequence). This CDR3 is CAWRSGTGGNTQYF. The CDR3 DNA is TGTGCCTGGAGGTCCGGGACAGGGGGAAATACGCAGTATTTT.

The J gene is TRBJ2-7, the V gene TRBV7-9; D is possibly TRBD1 (5 bases). Trimming stripped 5 bases from V and 3 bases from J, with 8 bases between. The CDR3 has 12 amino acids. Germline V gives CDR1 SEHNR, CDR2 FQNEAQ (reference sequence). The CDR3 DNA follows: TGTGCCAGCAGCATCAGGGTCTACGAGCAGTACTTC. It is translated as CASSIRVYEQYF.

The genes are TRBV7-2 and TRBJ2-7; D not certain. The germline V gene encodes CDR1 SGHTA and CDR2 FQGNSA. The CDR3 sequence is 12 residues long. V was clipped by 1 base and J by 11 bases, with 12 bases between them. CDR3 amino acids: CASSLGTGQEYF. CDR3 bases: TGTGCCAGCAGCTTAGGGACCGGTCAGGAGTACTTC.

Comment on this clone: This sample also contains other DNA sequences that code for the same CDR3. The rearrangement links TRBV9 to TRBJ1-5; D unclear. CDR3 length: 14 amino acids. Trimming cost V 2 bases and J 3 bases, with 9 bases left between them. Germline V gene lookup returns CDR1 SGDLS and CDR2 YYNGEE. The CDR3 here is CASSVGVSNQPQHF. The CDR3 DNA sequence: TGTGCCAGCAGCGTTGGAGTTTCCAATCAGCCCCAGCATTTT.

The rearrangement uses TRBV9 and TRBJ2-2; D is uncertain. V gave up 5 bases and J gave up 5 bases, with 10 bases separating them. CDR1 and CDR2 (germline): SGDLS, YYNGEE. The CDR3 runs 13 residues. Here the CDR3 DNA reads TGTGCCAGCAGTGCGACGAGGACCGGGGAGCTGTTTTTT. It translates to CASSATRTGELFF. Combining the CDR3 with reference TRBV9 and TRBJ2-2 gives the whole variable domain DSGVTQTPKHLITATGQRVTLRCSPRSGDLSVYWYQQSLDQGLQFLIQYYNGEERAKGNILERFSAQQFPDLHSELNLSSLELGDSALYFCASSATRTGELFFGEGSRLTVL.

The chain couples TRBV4-1 to TRBJ2-3; TRBD1 might be the D (5 bases). V shed 0 bases and J shed 3 bases, with 16 bases lying between them. This CDR3 region has 17 residues. CDR1 and CDR2 from the germline V gene are MGHRA and YSYEKL. For the CDR3, the DNA is TGCGCCAGCAGCCAAGAAGGGGTAGAAGAGAAAACAGATACGCAGTATTTT. It encodes CASSQEGVEEKTDTQYF.

This chain links TRBV5-6 with TRBJ2-7; the D gene is possibly TRBD2 (5 bases). The CDR3 length is 14 residues. Deletions cut 0 bases from V and 5 bases from J, with 12 bases between. The germline gives CDR1 SGHDT, CDR2 YYEEEE. CDR3 sequence (DNA): TGTGCCAGCAGCTTGGCAGGCGGGCTGGACGAGCAGTACTTC. This encodes CASSLAGGLDEQYF.

This clone was seen a few times. The chain links TRBV6-5 to TRBJ2-1; 7 bases line up with TRBD2. Unmatched junction bases numbered 9, after V lost 8 bases and J lost 5 bases. Germline values: CDR1 MNHEY, CDR2 SVGAGI. This CDR3 is 14 amino acids long. Here the CDR3 reads CASCGRAVNNEQFF. CDR3 nucleotide sequence: TGTGCCAGCTGTGGGAGGGCCGTGAACAATGAGCAGTTCTTC.

The chain employs TRBV13 and TRBJ1-1; the match to TRBD1 covers 9 bases. Trimming removed 6 bases from V and 5 bases from J; junction bases left unmatched: 7. This CDR3 is 14 amino acids long. The V gene's germline CDR1 is PRHDT and CDR2 FYEKMQ (reference sequence). The CDR3 loop is CASRQGQGRTEAFF. The DNA of the CDR3 is TGTGCCAGCAGACAGGGACAGGGACGGACTGAAGCTTTCTTT.

The CDR3 DNA reads as TGCGCCAGCAGCCCCCTCGGGAGGGGTATGGAGTACGAGCAGTACTTC. Translating gives CASSPLGRGMEYEQYF. The V gene is TRBV4-1, the J gene TRBJ2-7; TRBD2 matches at 8 bases. Germline CDR1 and CDR2: MGHRA and YSYEKL. The CDR3 totals 16 residues. V lost 4 bases to trimming and J lost 4 bases; unmatched junction nucleotides: 12.

The rearrangement joins TRBV5-4 to TRBJ2-7, with D perhaps given as TRBD1 or TRBD2 (5 bases each). V lost 3 bases and J 4 bases, leaving 17 bases between the germline ends. CDR1 SGHNT and CDR2 YYREEE come from the germline V gene (reference sequence). The CDR3 spans 15 residues. The CDR3 loop reads CASSSGIEDNYEQYF. The CDR3 nucleotides read TGTGCCAGCAGCTCCGGGATCGAGGACAATTACGAGCAGTACTTC. Complete variable domain (other parts from reference TRBV5-4 and TRBJ2-7): ETGVTQSPTHLIKTRGQQVTLRCSSQSGHNTVSWYQQALGQGPQFIFQYYREEENGRGNFPPRFSGLQFPNYSSELNVNALELDDSALYLCASSSGIEDNYEQYFGPGTRLTVT.

The CDR3 DNA is TGTGCCAGCAGCGTCGGAAGCGGATCCGAGCAGTTCTTC. It yields the protein CASSVGSGSEQFF. V gene TRBV9 combines with J gene TRBJ2-1, with D maybe TRBD2 (5 bases). CDR3 length equals 13 residues. Germline V gene lookup returns CDR1 SGDLS and CDR2 YYNGEE. Trimming left V 2 bases short and J 10 bases short, with 13 bases between.

The gene calls are TRBV11-2 and TRBJ2-6; TRBD2 matches at 16 bases. The V and J ends lost 4 bases and 3 bases, in that order; junction bases with no gene match: 6. CDR1 and CDR2 (germline): SGHAT, FQNNGV. The CDR3 loop spans 19 amino acids. CDR3 DNA sequence: TGTGCCAGCAGCTGGGGACTAGCGGGAGGGCCTAATGGGGCCAACGTCCTGACTTTC. Its protein product is CASSWGLAGGPNGANVLTF.